This T cell receptor beta chain derives from a study of identical twins. Through template switching, a universal primer site was introduced, and the cDNA contained unique molecular identifiers. TCRdb re-analysed the 5' RACE reads in MiXCR, keeping a single row per CDR3 protein. The sample lists about 260,000 distinct CDR3 sequences; approximately 7% were seen once. The CDR3 is 16 amino acids. Per germline, CDR1 DFQATT and CDR2 SNEGSKA (reference sequence). The ends lost 0 bases at V and 6 bases at J; junction bases unmatched: 6. Regarding the study as a whole: Twin-shared out-of-frame alpha sequences were enriched for low generation probability. Clonotypes of the beta chain that were abundant in cord blood carried fewer insertions (memory repertoires showed none).

This clonotype was observed many times. Its target is unknown. These records were also assigned to another study, of yellow fever vaccine responses in identical twins.

V gene TRBV20-1 combines with J gene TRBJ1-5, with 12 positions matching TRBD1. Sequencing was performed on memory (CD45RO+) T cells sorted from blood. This receptor was obtained from a woman between 18 and 30 years old in good health. CDR3 nucleotide sequence: TGCAGTGCTAGAGACGGGACAGGGGGCCACGGTCAGCCCCAGCATTTT. Translated, it gives CSARDGTGGHGQPQHF.